The 21 T cell receptor beta chains in this list originate from one sample, sequenced in a study of graft-versus-host responses after intestinal transplantation. The method was immunoSEQ multiplex PCR; TCRdb's version includes in-frame clones alone and lacks a portion of them. This table holds around 15,000 clones, approximately 88% found once. The sequenced sample was PBMCs, obtained 110 days after intestinal transplant. The receptors originated from a human patient who received an intestinal transplant, so some T cells may come from the graft donor.

This clone was detected a few times. V usage is TRBV9 and J usage is TRBJ2-1; TRBD2 might be the D (6 bases). Germline CDR1 and CDR2: SGDLS and YYNGEE. The CDR3 consists of 12 residues. Deletions cut 3 bases from V and 9 bases from J, with 10 bases between. CDR3 protein: CASSAGDSEQFF. In DNA, the CDR3 is TGTGCCAGCAGCGCGGGGGACTCTGAGCAGTTCTTC.

This chain links TRBV27 with TRBJ2-3; D possibly corresponds to TRBD1 (6 bases). The CDR3 spans 15 residues. V dropped 4 bases and J dropped 5 bases, with 16 bases sitting between them. CDR1 and CDR2 from the germline V gene are MNHEY and SMNVEV (reference sequence). CDR3: CASSYTDRRRDTQYF. The CDR3 DNA reads TGTGCCAGCAGTTATACGGACAGAAGAAGAGATACGCAGTATTTT.

CDR3 sequence (DNA): TGTGCCAGCAGTTTATACAGGGGCCCCTACGAGCAGTACTTC. It encodes CASSLYRGPYEQYF. V is TRBV6-5 and J is TRBJ2-7; 7 positions match TRBD1. With V trimmed by 4 bases and J by 2 bases, 5 bases remained unmatched. Germline values: CDR1 MNHEY, CDR2 SVGAGI. The CDR3 is 14 amino acids.

The chain recombines TRBV5-1 with TRBJ2-3; D is perhaps TRBD2 (6 bases). Germline V gene lookup returns CDR1 SGHRS and CDR2 YFSETQ. The V end was cut by 1 base, the J end by 2 bases, with 23 bases between. This CDR3 contains 19 residues. CDR3 sequence: CASSLYGGLVALHTDTQYF. In DNA, the CDR3 is TGCGCCAGCAGCTTGTACGGGGGACTTGTGGCACTACACACAGATACGCAGTATTTT.

The chain has TRBV10-2 and TRBJ2-1; TRBD2 agrees at 9 bases. Germline CDR1 is WSHSY and CDR2 is SAAADI. CDR3 length: 15 residues. Trimming cost V 3 bases and J 7 bases; bases outside gene matches: 7. CDR3 amino acids: CASSDGSGSMNEQFF. The CDR3 bases are TGCGCCAGCAGTGACGGTAGCGGGAGTATGAATGAGCAGTTCTTC.

This clone was detected only once. The chain is built from TRBV7-4 and TRBJ1-1; D might be TRBD1 (6 bases). CDR3 length: 12 residues. The germline CDR1 and CDR2 sequences are SGHVT and SQSDAQ. Trimming shortened V by 1 base and J by 11 bases, and 11 bases separated the two germline ends. The CDR3 sequence: CASSLGPGDAFF. The CDR3 DNA is TGTGCCAGCAGCTTAGGACCAGGGGACGCTTTCTTT.

The chain couples TRBV30 to TRBJ2-4; possible D gene TRBD1, 6 bases. Trimming left V 3 bases short and J 6 bases short, with 12 bases between. The CDR3 has 13 residues. The germline V gene encodes CDR1 GTSNPN and CDR2 SVGIG (reference sequence). CDR3 in DNA: TGTGCCTGGAGGCCAGGGGCGGGAAACATTCAGTACTTC. Its translation is CAWRPGAGNIQYF.

This clone was recorded once. The chain joins TRBV6-6 to TRBJ2-7; 9 bases align to TRBD2. Germline V gene data show CDR1 as MNHNY and CDR2 as SVGAGI (reference sequence). The CDR3 spans 14 residues. With V trimmed by 5 bases and J by 3 bases, 5 bases remained unmatched. The CDR3 reads CASSPLAGSYEQYF. The CDR3, as DNA: TGTGCCAGCAGTCCCCTAGCGGGGAGCTACGAGCAGTACTTC.

The chain is built from TRBV15 and TRBJ1-4; D gene unclear. With 5 bases removed from V and 4 bases from J, the gap between germline ends came to 14 bases. Germline V lookup: CDR1 LNHNV, CDR2 YYDKDF (reference sequence). The CDR3 consists of 15 residues. CDR3 region: CATSPQRRFNEKLFF. In DNA, the CDR3 is TGTGCCACCAGCCCTCAAAGGAGGTTTAATGAAAAACTGTTTTTT.

This rearrangement joins TRBV27 to TRBJ2-3; TRBD2 is a possible D gene (5 bases). Trimming took 7 bases from V and 4 from J, leaving 15 bases between them. The CDR3 runs 14 residues. Germline CDR1 MNHEY, CDR2 SMNVEV (reference sequence). CDR3 residues: CASTRGLGADTQYF. The CDR3 DNA reads as TGTGCCAGCACCCGGGGTCTTGGAGCAGATACGCAGTATTTT.

This clone was observed once. The chain recombines TRBV5-1 with TRBJ2-3; 10 bases are shared with TRBD2. Germline V gene sequence: CDR1 SGHRS, CDR2 YFSETQ. V dropped 4 bases and J dropped 5; count of bases not matched to a gene: 7. This CDR3 spans 15 amino acids. This chain's CDR3 is CASSLLAGAVDTQYF. The CDR3 nucleotides read TGCGCCAGCAGCCTGCTAGCGGGAGCTGTAGATACGCAGTATTTT.

The gene calls are TRBV28 and TRBJ1-1; D unresolved. Trimming stripped 5 bases from V and 1 base from J, with 11 bases between. CDR1 is MDHEN and CDR2 is SYDVKM in the germline V gene. The CDR3 is 14 amino acids. The CDR3 bases are TGTGCCAGCAGTCCACGTTTGCCGAACACTGAAGCTTTCTTT. Translating gives CASSPRLPNTEAFF.

By share, this clone ranks as medium-sized. The chain combines TRBV28 with TRBJ2-5; D is unclear. The V end lost 2 bases, the J end lost 5 bases, and 3 bases lay between the germline ends. Germline CDR1 is MDHEN and CDR2 is SYDVKM. The length of the CDR3 is 11 residues. The CDR3 nucleotides read TGTGCCAGCAGTTTAGACGAGACCCAGTACTTC. Protein: CASSLDETQYF.

This clone was counted a single time. The chain combines TRBV2 with TRBJ2-7; 7 bases fit TRBD2. In germline, CDR1 is SNHLY, CDR2 FYNNEI. The CDR3 has 12 residues. Germline trimming cut 8 bases from V and 3 bases from J; bases unmatched to any gene: 4. For the CDR3, the DNA is TGTGCCAGCGCCGGGACTATCTACGAGCAGTACTTC. Translation gives CASAGTIYEQYF.

The chain uses TRBV10-2 and TRBJ1-5, with D perhaps TRBD1 (6 bases). This CDR3 contains 15 residues. V shed 2 bases and J shed 5 bases, with 13 bases lying between them. CDR1 WSHSY and CDR2 SAAADI come from the germline V gene. The CDR3 sequence is CASSETGPSDQPQHF. CDR3 nucleotides: TGCGCCAGCAGTGAGACAGGGCCTTCGGATCAGCCCCAGCATTTT.

This clone was seen more than once but under ten times. The V and J genes are TRBV6-1 and TRBJ1-5; a weak D match, TRBD1 (5 bases). The CDR3 consists of 13 residues. Germline assignment: CDR1 MNHNS and CDR2 SASEGT. The V and J ends lost 6 bases and 4 bases respectively, with 10 bases between them. CDR3 DNA: TGTGCCAGCAGCCGGGGGAGGAATCAGCCCCAGCATTTT. It encodes CASSRGRNQPQHF.

V gene TRBV28 combines with J gene TRBJ2-4; D might be TRBD2 (6 bases). This CDR3 contains 20 residues. The germline V gene has CDR1 MDHEN and CDR2 SYDVKM. V shed 4 bases and J shed 2 bases, with 27 bases lying between them. CDR3 loop: CASSYPAGSGDGGPKNIQYF. For the CDR3, the DNA is TGTGCCAGCAGTTACCCGGCCGGGTCGGGGGACGGGGGACCCAAAAACATTCAGTACTTC.

The J gene is TRBJ1-1, the V gene TRBV5-6, with 7 bases lining up with TRBD1. The CDR3 is 15 amino acids. The germline gives CDR1 SGHDT, CDR2 YYEEEE. V lost 2 bases to trimming and J lost 1 base; unmatched junction nucleotides: 5. The CDR3 bases are TGTGCCAGCAGCTTACGACAGGGATCGAACACTGAAGCTTTCTTT. Encoded protein: CASSLRQGSNTEAFF.

This CDR3 reads CASSLGLQESYEQYF. Written as DNA, the CDR3 is TGTGCCAGCAGCTTAGGACTACAGGAGTCCTACGAGCAGTACTTC. The chain joins TRBV7-2 to TRBJ2-7; D may be TRBD1 or TRBD2 (5 bases each). The V and J ends lost 1 base and 1 base respectively, with 11 bases between them. This CDR3 comprises 15 residues. Germline V gene data show CDR1 as SGHTA and CDR2 as FQGNSA.

This clone came up a few times. The V and J genes are TRBV6-6 and TRBJ1-4; D gene unclear. Trimming removed 4 bases from V and 3 bases from J, with 9 bases in between. The CDR3 has 14 amino acids. Germline CDR1 is MNHNY and CDR2 is SVGAGI (reference sequence). The CDR3 DNA is TGTGCCAGCAGTTTCAGGTCAGCTAATGAAAAACTGTTTTTT. Translation gives CASSFRSANEKLFF.

The chain links TRBV27 to TRBJ2-5, with D perhaps TRBD1 or TRBD2 (5 bases each). Germline V gives CDR1 MNHEY, CDR2 SMNVEV (reference sequence). This CDR3 is 14 amino acids long. V lost 5 bases and J lost 4, with 14 bases in between. Here the CDR3 reads CASSITGTPETQYF. The CDR3 region has the DNA TGTGCCAGCAGTATCACCGGGACCCCAGAGACCCAGTACTTC.